Given below is one T cell receptor beta chain in context. These data belong to a study of T cell changes during pregnancy in multiple sclerosis. The CDR3 is 11 residues long. Deletions cut 4 bases from V and 6 bases from J, with 5 bases between. CDR1 is SEHNR, CDR2 FQNEAQ, per germline (reference sequence). Sequencing used immunoSEQ multiplex PCR; TCRdb keeps in-frame clones, though not all of them. This table has over 60,000 clones, around 97% appearing once. The TCR originated in a female donor with multiple sclerosis, enrolled in a pregnancy study. This chain links TRBV7-9 with TRBJ2-3; unclear D gene. The specimen was CD8+ T cells from peripheral blood mononuclear cells, collected after pregnancy. CDR3 DNA: TGTGCCAGCAGCTCTCTGGATACGCAGTATTTT. Translated: CASSSLDTQYF.